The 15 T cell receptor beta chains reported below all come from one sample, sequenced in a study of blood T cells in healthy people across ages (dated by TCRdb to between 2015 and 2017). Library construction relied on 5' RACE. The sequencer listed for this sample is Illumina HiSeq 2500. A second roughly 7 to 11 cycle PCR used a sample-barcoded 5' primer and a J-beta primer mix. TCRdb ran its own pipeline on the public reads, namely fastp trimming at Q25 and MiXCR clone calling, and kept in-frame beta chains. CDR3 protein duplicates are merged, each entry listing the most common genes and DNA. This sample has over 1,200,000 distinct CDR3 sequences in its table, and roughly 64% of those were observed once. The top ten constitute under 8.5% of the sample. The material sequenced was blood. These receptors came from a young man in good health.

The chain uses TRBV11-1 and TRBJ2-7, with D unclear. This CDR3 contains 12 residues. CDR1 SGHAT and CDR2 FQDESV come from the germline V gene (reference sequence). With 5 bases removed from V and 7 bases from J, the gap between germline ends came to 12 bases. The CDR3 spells CASSPTSTEQYF. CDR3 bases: TGTGCCAGCAGCCCAACATCCACGGAGCAGTACTTC.

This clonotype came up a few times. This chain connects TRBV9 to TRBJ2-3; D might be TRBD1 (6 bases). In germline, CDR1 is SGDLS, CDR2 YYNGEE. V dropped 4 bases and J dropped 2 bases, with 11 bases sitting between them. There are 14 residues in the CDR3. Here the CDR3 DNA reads TGTGCCAGCAGCTTGGGACATGACACAGATACGCAGTATTTT. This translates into CASSLGHDTDTQYF. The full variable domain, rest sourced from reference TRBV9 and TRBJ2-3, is DSGVTQTPKHLITATGQRVTLRCSPRSGDLSVYWYQQSLDQGLQFLIQYYNGEERAKGNILERFSAQQFPDLHSELNLSSLELGDSALYFCASSLGHDTDTQYFGPGTRLTVL.

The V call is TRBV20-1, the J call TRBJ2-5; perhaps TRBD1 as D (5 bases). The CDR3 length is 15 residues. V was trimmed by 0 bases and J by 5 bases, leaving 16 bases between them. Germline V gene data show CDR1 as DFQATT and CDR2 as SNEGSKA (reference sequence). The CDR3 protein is CSARDRVFVTETQYF. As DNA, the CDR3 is TGCAGTGCTAGAGACAGGGTCTTCGTAACGGAGACCCAGTACTTC.

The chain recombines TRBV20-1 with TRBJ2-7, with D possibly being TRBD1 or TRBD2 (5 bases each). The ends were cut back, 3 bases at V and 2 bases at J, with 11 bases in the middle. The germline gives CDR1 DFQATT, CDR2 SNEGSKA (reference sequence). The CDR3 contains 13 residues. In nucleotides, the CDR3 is TGCAGTGCTAGGGACGAGGGGACCTACGAGCAGTACTTC. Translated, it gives CSARDEGTYEQYF.

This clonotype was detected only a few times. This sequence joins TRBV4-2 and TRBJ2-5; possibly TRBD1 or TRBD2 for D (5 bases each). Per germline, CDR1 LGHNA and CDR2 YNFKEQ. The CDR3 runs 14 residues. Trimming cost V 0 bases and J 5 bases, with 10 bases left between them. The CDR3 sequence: CASSQDGGEETQYF. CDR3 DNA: TGTGCCAGCAGCCAAGATGGGGGAGAGGAGACCCAGTACTTC.

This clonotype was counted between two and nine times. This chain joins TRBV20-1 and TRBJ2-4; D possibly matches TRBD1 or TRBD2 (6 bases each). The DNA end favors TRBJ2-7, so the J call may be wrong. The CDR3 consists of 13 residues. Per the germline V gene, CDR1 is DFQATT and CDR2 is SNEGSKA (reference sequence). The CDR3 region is CSARLRGRNEQYF. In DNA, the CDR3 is TGCAGTGCTCGGCTGAGGGGGAGGAACGAGCAGTACTTC.

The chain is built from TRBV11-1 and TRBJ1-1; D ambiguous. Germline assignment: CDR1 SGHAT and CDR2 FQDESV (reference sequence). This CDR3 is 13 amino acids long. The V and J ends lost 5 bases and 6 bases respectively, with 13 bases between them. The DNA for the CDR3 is TGTGCCAGCAGCATCCCCGGAGTCCCTGAAGCTTTCTTT. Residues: CASSIPGVPEAFF.

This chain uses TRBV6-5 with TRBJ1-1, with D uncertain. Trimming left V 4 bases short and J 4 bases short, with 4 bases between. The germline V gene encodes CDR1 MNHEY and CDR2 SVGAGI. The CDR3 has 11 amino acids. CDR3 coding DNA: TGTGCCAGCAGTTCCCCCACTGAAGCTTTCTTT. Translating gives CASSSPTEAFF.

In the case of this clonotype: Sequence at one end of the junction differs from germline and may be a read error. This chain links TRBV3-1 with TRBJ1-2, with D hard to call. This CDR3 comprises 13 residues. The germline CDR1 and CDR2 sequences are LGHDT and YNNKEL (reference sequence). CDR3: CASSQGDDYGHTF. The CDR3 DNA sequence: TGTGCCAGCAGCCAAGGGGATGACTATGGCCACACCTTC.

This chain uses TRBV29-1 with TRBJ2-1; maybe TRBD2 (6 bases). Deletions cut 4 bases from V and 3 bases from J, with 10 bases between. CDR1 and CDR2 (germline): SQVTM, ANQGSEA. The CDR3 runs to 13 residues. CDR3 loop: CSVGRERYNEQFF. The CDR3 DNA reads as TGCAGCGTTGGTCGGGAGCGCTACAATGAGCAGTTCTTC.

This CDR3 reads CASSSLGHEQYF. The DNA for the CDR3 is TGTGCCAGCAGTTCATTGGGCCACGAGCAGTACTTC. V and J are TRBV6-5 and TRBJ2-7; D remains ambiguous. Germline-derived CDR1 and CDR2 are MNHEY and SVGAGI. The CDR3 length is 12 residues. V lost 4 bases and J lost 5, with 9 bases in between.

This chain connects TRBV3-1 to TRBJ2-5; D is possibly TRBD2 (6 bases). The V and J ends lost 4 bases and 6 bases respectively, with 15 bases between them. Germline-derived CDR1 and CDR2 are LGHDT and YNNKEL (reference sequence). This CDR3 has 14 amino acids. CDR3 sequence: CASSPHGGRKTQYF. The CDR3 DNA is TGTGCCAGCAGCCCGCACGGAGGGAGGAAGACCCAGTACTTC.

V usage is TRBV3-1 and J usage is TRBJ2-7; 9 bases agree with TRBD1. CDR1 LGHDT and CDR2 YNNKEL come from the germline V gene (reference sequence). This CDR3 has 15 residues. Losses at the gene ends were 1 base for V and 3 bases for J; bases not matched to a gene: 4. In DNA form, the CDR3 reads TGTGCCAGCAGCCAAGGGAGGACAGGGGTCTACGAGCAGTACTTC. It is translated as CASSQGRTGVYEQYF.

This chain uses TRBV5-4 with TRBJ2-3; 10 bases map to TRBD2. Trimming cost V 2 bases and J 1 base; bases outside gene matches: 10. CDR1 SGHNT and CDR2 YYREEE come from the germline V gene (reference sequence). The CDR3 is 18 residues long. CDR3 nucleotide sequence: TGTGCCAGCAGCTTAGATTTTACCGGGACTAGCGGCACAGATACGCAGTATTTT. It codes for CASSLDFTGTSGTDTQYF.

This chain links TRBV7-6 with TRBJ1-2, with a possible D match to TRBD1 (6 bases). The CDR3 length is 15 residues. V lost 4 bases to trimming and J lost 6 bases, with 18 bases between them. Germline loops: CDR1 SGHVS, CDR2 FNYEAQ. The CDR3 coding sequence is TGTGCCAGCAGCTCACCTAGGGGGGTGGGAGATGGCTACACCTTC. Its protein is CASSSPRGVGDGYTF.